This passage covers 25 T cell receptor beta chains from one sample sequenced in a study of blood T cell repertoires in COVID-19. Sequencing was performed with immunoSEQ multiplex PCR; in TCRdb, only in-frame clones are kept and a portion is missing. The table lists 200,000 to 250,000 clones, roughly 80% of them singletons. Sequencing used peripheral blood. Every receptor here comes from a woman under 30 with acute or convalescent COVID-19.

The chain joins TRBV19 to TRBJ2-1, with TRBD1 matching 10 bases. Germline V gene data show CDR1 as LNHDA and CDR2 as SQIVND (reference sequence). CDR3 length equals 11 residues. J gave up 14 bases and V 3 bases, and 1 base lay outside the gene matches. The CDR3 here is CASSMGTGEFF. CDR3 DNA: TGTGCCAGTAGTATGGGGACAGGGGAGTTCTTC.

The rearrangement links TRBV27 to TRBJ1-1; the match to TRBD1 covers 7 bases. Germline V gene lookup returns CDR1 MNHEY and CDR2 SMNVEV (reference sequence). The CDR3 loop spans 14 amino acids. The junction had 7 bases not matched to a gene; V was cut back by 9 bases and J by 0 bases. The CDR3 nucleotides are TGTGCCAGTAGCACGGACAGGATGAACACTGAAGCTTTCTTT. Protein: CASSTDRMNTEAFF.

This clone was counted between two and nine times. The chain combines TRBV9 with TRBJ2-4; D is undetermined. Trimming removed 0 bases from V and 6 bases from J, with 7 bases in between. The CDR3 length is 13 residues. Germline assignment: CDR1 SGDLS and CDR2 YYNGEE. The CDR3 spells CASSVGGGNIQYF. CDR3 nucleotide sequence: TGTGCCAGCAGCGTAGGCGGCGGAAACATTCAGTACTTC.

V is TRBV6-1 and J is TRBJ1-4; a weak D match, TRBD1 (6 bases). The CDR3 has 13 residues. From germline, CDR1 is MNHNS and CDR2 SASEGT. Trimming took off 2 bases at V and 15 bases at J, with 16 bases between the two ends. This chain's CDR3 is CASSESRGREVFF. The CDR3 DNA reads TGTGCCAGCAGTGAAAGTAGGGGGAGGGAGGTGTTTTTT.

The J gene is TRBJ1-1, the V gene TRBV7-3; 8 nucleotides align to TRBD1. CDR3 length: 13 amino acids. V shed 4 bases, J shed 7 bases, and the junction held 5 bases outside the gene matches. CDR1 is SGHTA and CDR2 is FQGTGA in the germline V gene. CDR3 in DNA: TGTGCCAGCAGCTCCGGGACAGGAGGTGAAGCTTTCTTT. Translating it yields CASSSGTGGEAFF.

The chain combines TRBV28 with TRBJ1-5; the D is unclear. V was clipped by 5 bases and J by 6 bases, with 14 bases between them. The CDR3 consists of 14 residues. Germline CDR1 MDHEN, CDR2 SYDVKM. The CDR3: CASSKPYNFQPQHF. CDR3 coding DNA: TGTGCCAGCAGTAAACCTTATAACTTTCAGCCCCAGCATTTT.

The chain links TRBV20-1 to TRBJ2-1; 8 bases align to TRBD2. V gave up 3 bases and J gave up 4 bases; unmatched junction bases: 5. Germline V gene lookup returns CDR1 DFQATT and CDR2 SNEGSKA (reference sequence). This CDR3 comprises 14 residues. The CDR3 DNA reads as TGCAGTGCTAGTATTAGCGGGGCTTACAATGAGCAGTTCTTC. This sequence encodes CSASISGAYNEQFF.

The chain recombines TRBV4-3 with TRBJ2-1, with D possibly being TRBD2 (6 bases). The CDR3 length is 16 residues. Germline-derived CDR1 and CDR2 are LGHNA and YSLEER. V lost 4 bases and J 6 bases, leaving 19 bases between the germline ends. DNA for the CDR3: TGCGCCAGCAGCCCCGTAGTGGGAGGCGGATTCAATGAGCAGTTCTTC. Its translation: CASSPVVGGGFNEQFF.

J is TRBJ2-3 and V is TRBV18; TRBD1 matches at 7 bases. In germline, CDR1 is KGHSH, CDR2 LQKENI. The CDR3 is 17 amino acids. With V trimmed by 3 bases and J by 6 bases, 15 bases remained unmatched. The CDR3 sequence: CASSPPGQPFGVDTQYF. The CDR3 nucleotides are TGTGCCAGCTCACCCCCGGGACAGCCATTCGGTGTGGATACGCAGTATTTT. The full variable domain, completed using reference TRBV18 and TRBJ2-3, is NAGVMQNPRHLVRRRGQEARLRCSPMKGHSHVYWYRQLPEEGLKFMVYLQKENIIDESGMPKERFSAEFPKEGPSILRIQQVVRGDSAAYFCASSPPGQPFGVDTQYFGPGTRLTVL.

The CDR3 nucleotides are TGTGCCAGCAGCCAGAACAACAATGAGCAGTTCTTC. It translates to CASSQNNNEQFF. V is TRBV3-1 (or the pseudogene TRBV3-2) and J is TRBJ2-1; D unclear. The CDR3 is made up of 12 amino acids. Germline CDR1 and CDR2: LGHDT and YNNKEL (reference sequence). Between the trimmed V and J ends, which lost 3 bases and 5 bases, there was a span of 5 bases.

The V and J genes are TRBV11-3 and TRBJ2-1; 9 nucleotides align to TRBD2. CDR3 length: 16 residues. The trim removed 0 bases at V and 9 bases at J, leaving 9 bases unmatched. The germline gives CDR1 SGHNT, CDR2 YENEEA. CDR3 sequence reads: CASSLERSGSRSEQFF. CDR3 nucleotides: TGTGCCAGCAGCTTAGAACGTAGCGGGAGTAGAAGTGAGCAGTTCTTC.

The rearrangement links TRBV28 to TRBJ2-5; D gene uncertain. V lost 4 bases to trimming and J lost 2 bases, with 8 bases between them. The length of the CDR3 is 13 residues. Germline V gene sequence: CDR1 MDHEN, CDR2 SYDVKM. As DNA, the CDR3 is TGTGCCAGCAGTTCATCACGGCAAGAGACCCAGTACTTC. It encodes CASSSSRQETQYF.

The V call is TRBV14, the J call TRBJ1-1; 7 bases are a match to TRBD1. The trim removed 4 bases at V and 6 bases at J, leaving 11 bases unmatched. Germline V CDR1 and CDR2: SGHDN, FVKESK. This CDR3 has 15 amino acids. The DNA for the CDR3 is TGTGCCAGCAGCCGTCTGGGACAGACCTACCCTGAAGCTTTCTTT. Amino acids: CASSRLGQTYPEAFF.

V and J are TRBV29-1 and TRBJ2-3, with 11 bases fitting TRBD1. This CDR3 comprises 15 residues. Trimming at V came to 6 bases and at J to 3 bases, leaving 8 bases not matched to a gene. Germline V gives CDR1 SQVTM, CDR2 ANQGSEA. The CDR3 sequence is CSVAGGTGGTDTQYF. CDR3 coding DNA: TGCAGCGTAGCCGGTGGGACAGGGGGGACAGATACGCAGTATTTT.

V and J are TRBV15 and TRBJ2-7; TRBD2 matches 7 bases. V shed 0 bases, J shed 3 bases, and the junction held 11 bases outside the gene matches. This CDR3 is 17 amino acids long. Germline values: CDR1 LNHNV, CDR2 YYDKDF (reference sequence). The CDR3 is CATSRDWGGTRGYEQYF. The CDR3 DNA follows: TGTGCCACCAGCAGAGATTGGGGAGGGACCAGAGGCTACGAGCAGTACTTC.

The V gene is TRBV7-2, the J gene TRBJ1-2, with 7 nucleotides matching TRBD1. The germline V gene has CDR1 SGHTA and CDR2 FQGNSA. The CDR3 has 13 amino acids. The ends lost 1 base at V and 7 bases at J; junction bases unmatched: 3. CDR3: CASSLVGGGGYTF. DNA of the CDR3: TGTGCCAGCAGCTTAGTAGGGGGCGGTGGCTACACCTTC.

This sequence joins TRBV30 and TRBJ2-5; a possible D gene is TRBD2 (6 bases). Trimming took 2 bases from V and 2 from J, leaving 12 bases between them. There are 14 residues in the CDR3. Germline CDR1 reads GTSNPN; CDR2 reads SVGIG (reference sequence). Here the CDR3 reads CAWSPGGIQETQYF. CDR3 nucleotides: TGTGCCTGGAGTCCGGGCGGGATACAAGAGACCCAGTACTTC.

V and J are TRBV5-6 and TRBJ1-1; 7 nucleotides align to TRBD1. CDR3 length: 14 residues. The germline gives CDR1 SGHDT, CDR2 YYEEEE. After removal of 2 bases from V and 1 base from J, the junction contained 2 bases not matched to a gene. CDR3 sequence (DNA): TGTGCCAGCAGCTTTAGGACAGGGAACACTGAAGCTTTCTTT. This sequence encodes CASSFRTGNTEAFF.

The V gene is TRBV19, the J gene TRBJ2-2; a weak D match, TRBD1 (5 bases). This CDR3 contains 14 residues. Germline V gives CDR1 LNHDA, CDR2 SQIVND (reference sequence). Trimming removed 5 bases from V and 1 base from J, with 8 bases in between. The CDR3 spells CASSPGQNTGELFF. CDR3 sequence (DNA): TGTGCCAGTAGTCCCGGACAGAACACCGGGGAGCTGTTTTTT.

This sequence joins TRBV6-5 and TRBJ1-2, with 9 positions matching TRBD1. The germline V gene encodes CDR1 MNHEY and CDR2 SVGAGI. The CDR3 consists of 13 residues. Germline trimming cut 6 bases from V and 7 bases from J; bases unmatched to any gene: 6. The CDR3 sequence is CASRSDRGRGYTF. The CDR3 DNA reads as TGTGCCAGCAGATCGGACAGGGGTCGTGGCTACACCTTC.

This sequence joins TRBV11-2 and TRBJ1-1; no firm D call. Germline V CDR1 and CDR2: SGHAT, FQNNGV. Trimming stripped 0 bases from V and 0 bases from J, with 14 bases between. This CDR3 contains 17 residues. The CDR3 DNA follows: TGTGCCAGCAGCTTAGATCGCGGAGGCAGAATGAACACTGAAGCTTTCTTT. This sequence encodes CASSLDRGGRMNTEAFF.

The chain uses TRBV18 and TRBJ1-5; 11 nucleotides line up with TRBD1. After removal of 5 bases from V and 2 bases from J, the junction contained 5 bases not matched to a gene. Germline CDR1 KGHSH, CDR2 LQKENI. The CDR3 contains 16 residues. The CDR3 is CASSSGQGDGNQPQHF. As DNA, the CDR3 is TGTGCCAGCTCATCGGGACAGGGGGATGGCAATCAGCCCCAGCATTTT.

The chain joins TRBV27 to TRBJ2-5; 7 bases are a match to TRBD1. The CDR3 spans 14 residues. Per the germline V gene, CDR1 is MNHEY and CDR2 is SMNVEV (reference sequence). Germline trimming cut 5 bases from V and 3 bases from J; bases unmatched to any gene: 6. CDR3 loop: CASSIPGQEETQYF. The CDR3 DNA follows: TGTGCCAGCAGTATCCCCGGACAGGAAGAGACCCAGTACTTC.

The chain is built from TRBV9 and TRBJ1-5; no firm D call. V gave up 2 bases and J gave up 1 base, with 7 bases separating them. Germline CDR1 and CDR2: SGDLS and YYNGEE. The CDR3 sequence is 14 residues long. Here the CDR3 reads CASSVGGSNQPQHF. The CDR3 DNA reads TGTGCCAGCAGCGTGGGAGGGAGCAATCAGCCCCAGCATTTT.

This clone has a single count. The V call is TRBV6-2 or TRBV6-3, the J call TRBJ2-2; D is perhaps TRBD1 (6 bases). With 1 base removed from V and 5 bases from J, the gap between germline ends came to 8 bases. CDR3 length equals 14 residues. Germline V gives CDR1 MNHEY, CDR2 SVGEGT. Written as DNA, the CDR3 is TGTGCCAGCAGTTACTGGACAGTAACCGGGGAGCTGTTTTTT. Its translation is CASSYWTVTGELFF.